This T cell receptor beta chain was retrieved from a study of blood T cell repertoires in COVID-19. On the study more broadly: COVID-19 samples from acute and convalescent phases originated in the United States, Italy and Spain. From T cells, B-cell-depleted T cells, or PBMCs came the material, which was cDNA or gDNA.

The CDR3 totals 15 residues. Germline CDR1 MNHEY, CDR2 SVGAGI. V was trimmed by 0 bases and J by 7 bases, leaving 13 bases between them. As processed by the authors: Amplification of reference gene primers was used by the study to estimate nucleated cell counts. TCRdb's table, derived via immunoSEQ multiplex PCR, lists solely in-frame clones and lacks some. D and trimming were read from the DNA, whereas the V and J calls and clone size are those reported in that table. The sample contains 180,000 or so clones, about 87% of which appear only once. The chain recombines TRBV6-5 with TRBJ2-1, with D possibly TRBD1 on 5 matching bases. Sequenced: peripheral blood. The source is a man between 35 and 55 years old with active or convalescent COVID-19. This CDR3 is CASSYSAQAINEQFF. In DNA, the CDR3 is TGTGCCAGCAGTTACTCAGCACAGGCCATAAATGAGCAGTTCTTC.